This TCR beta chain derives from a study of T cells after yellow fever vaccination. V was shortened by 8 bases and J by 4 bases, with 27 bases between the two germline ends. The CDR3 covers 16 residues. The V gene's germline CDR1 is SQVTM and CDR2 ANQGSEA. With respect to this clonotype: Antigen specificity is unknown.

TCRdb reprocessed the 5' RACE reads via MiXCR and lists one record per CDR3 protein. The data show some 300,000 distinct CDR3 sequences, approximately 8% seen once. General study points: Researchers cautioned that FACS-sorted repertoires could harbor abundant clonotypes contaminating from the bulk population.

The chain uses TRBV29-1 and TRBJ2-7, with D possibly TRBD2 on 5 matching bases. Material: CD4+ T cells sorted from PBMCs, obtained 5 days after the yellow fever booster vaccination. The source is a young man who received the YFV17D yellow fever vaccine. The CDR3, as DNA: TGCAGCCCCATGGCCGTGTGGGCAGCTACGGGGTACGAGCAGTACGTC. Its translation is CSPMAVWAATGYEQYV.